This TCR beta chain was identified during a study of blood T cell repertoires in COVID-19. Across the study: Whether acute or convalescent, the COVID-19 samples came from the United States, Italy and Spain. From T cells, B-cell-depleted T cells, or PBMCs came the material, which was cDNA or gDNA.

In the original processing: Amplifying reference gene primers gave estimates of nucleated cell counts. Profiled with immunoSEQ multiplex PCR; TCRdb holds only in-frame clones, not every one. V, J and clone size are those of that table, while D and trimming were read from the DNA. The table records 250,000 to 400,000 clones, roughly nine tenths of them present only once. Trimming cost V 1 base and J 5 bases; bases outside gene matches: 12. This CDR3 region has 16 residues. CDR1 is SQVTM and CDR2 is ANQGSEA in the germline V gene. A Seattle source enrolled patients during active infection and followed them longitudinally.

The J gene is TRBJ1-1, the V gene TRBV29-1, with 8 bases fitting TRBD1. The TCR was taken from a young woman with COVID-19, enrolled during active disease. The sample taken for sequencing was peripheral blood. The CDR3 sequence is CSVEVLQGVRFTEAFF. The CDR3 DNA is TGCAGCGTTGAAGTCTTACAGGGGGTAAGGTTTACTGAAGCTTTCTTT. Variable domain in full (rest from reference TRBV29-1 and TRBJ1-1): SAVISQKPSRDICQRGTSLTIQCQVDSQVTMMFWYRQQPGQSLTLIATANQGSEATYESGFVIDKFPISRPNLTFSTLTVSNMSPEDSSIYLCSVEVLQGVRFTEAFFGQGTRLTVV.